A single sample is the source of the 24 T cell receptor beta chains below, sequenced in a study of naive and memory T cell subsets. Two oligonucleotides, mixed equimolar, formed the beta constant-region primer covering TRBC1 and TRBC2. Each CDR3 protein is one row after TCRdb ran MiXCR on the UMI-ligation and nested PCR reads. Among around 31,000 distinct CDR3 sequences, around a tenth were seen once, and the ten largest hold approximately 17%. The sequenced material came from effector memory CD4+ T cells from blood. Specified subset: effector memory, CD45RA- CD27-. All receptors derive from a human donor in good health.

This clonotype showed up just a few times. The gene calls are TRBV19 and TRBJ2-1, with D possibly being TRBD1 (6 bases). The CDR3 totals 13 residues. Germline CDR1 reads LNHDA; CDR2 reads SQIVND (reference sequence). V dropped 5 bases and J dropped 10 bases, with 15 bases sitting between them. CDR3: CASSGYRDGEQFF. DNA for the CDR3: TGTGCCAGTAGTGGATACAGGGACGGCGAGCAGTTCTTC.

This clonotype was detected only a few times. The chain couples TRBV18 to TRBJ2-3, with TRBD2 matching over 8 bases. Losses at the gene ends were 1 base for V and 1 base for J; bases not matched to a gene: 4. CDR1 and CDR2 from the germline V gene are KGHSH and LQKENI. This CDR3 is 16 amino acids long. The CDR3 sequence is CASSPRSGSRTDTQYF. CDR3 in DNA: TGTGCCAGCTCACCACGAAGCGGGAGCCGCACAGATACGCAGTATTTT.

This clonotype showed up just a few times. This chain links TRBV20-1 with TRBJ1-5; the D gene is possibly TRBD1 (5 bases). The V gene's germline CDR1 is DFQATT and CDR2 SNEGSKA (reference sequence). Trimming left V 1 base short and J 2 bases short, with 9 bases between. The length of the CDR3 is 14 residues. This chain's CDR3 is CSARAGIGNQPQHF. The CDR3, as DNA: TGCAGTGCTAGAGCAGGGATTGGCAATCAGCCCCAGCATTTT.

At least ten counts were recorded for this clonotype. The V gene is TRBV9, the J gene TRBJ2-1; D may be TRBD1 (6 bases). Trimming left V 0 bases short and J 3 bases short, with 25 bases between. The CDR3 is made up of 20 amino acids. In germline, CDR1 is SGDLS, CDR2 YYNGEE. CDR3 bases: TGTGCCAGCAGCGTAGCTACGGGACAAGGGGTTGGACTTGGCTACAATGAGCAGTTCTTC. It yields the protein CASSVATGQGVGLGYNEQFF. Drawing the rest from reference TRBV9 and TRBJ2-1, the complete variable domain is DSGVTQTPKHLITATGQRVTLRCSPRSGDLSVYWYQQSLDQGLQFLIQYYNGEERAKGNILERFSAQQFPDLHSELNLSSLELGDSALYFCASSVATGQGVGLGYNEQFFGPGTRLTVL.

This clonotype has at least ten counts. This rearrangement joins TRBV20-1 to TRBJ2-3; tentative D call: TRBD2 (5 bases). Germline CDR1 reads DFQATT; CDR2 reads SNEGSKA (reference sequence). The CDR3 is made up of 12 amino acids. Trimming shortened V by 3 bases and J by 6 bases, and 10 bases separated the two germline ends. The CDR3 reads CSASRGADTQYF. CDR3 sequence (DNA): TGCAGTGCTAGTCGGGGTGCGGATACGCAGTATTTT.

V and J are TRBV29-1 and TRBJ2-7; possible D gene TRBD1, 6 bases. This CDR3 spans 13 amino acids. V was trimmed by 5 bases and J by 5 bases, leaving 16 bases between them. Looked up from germline, CDR1 is SQVTM and CDR2 is ANQGSEA. The CDR3 here is CSVREGGRHEQYF. The DNA for the CDR3 is TGCAGCGTTCGCGAAGGGGGAAGGCACGAGCAGTACTTC.

This clonotype has a handful of counts. The chain uses TRBV20-1 and TRBJ2-7; 7 bases align to TRBD1. CDR1 and CDR2 from the germline V gene are DFQATT and SNEGSKA (reference sequence). The CDR3 length is 17 residues. Unmatched junction bases numbered 19, after V lost 6 bases and J lost 2 bases. The CDR3 region has the DNA TGCAGTGCCGCCGACCCTTCCCGGACAGGTGTTGCCTACGAGCAGTACTTC. Translation gives CSAADPSRTGVAYEQYF.

This clonotype showed up many times. The chain has TRBV29-1 and TRBJ2-1, with D tentatively TRBD2 (5 bases). Trimming removed 7 bases from V and 0 bases from J, with 10 bases in between. The CDR3 is 13 amino acids. Germline CDR1 SQVTM, CDR2 ANQGSEA. The CDR3 loop is CSAGVISYNEQFF. As DNA, the CDR3 is TGCAGCGCCGGGGTCATCTCCTACAATGAGCAGTTCTTC.

The V call is TRBV30, the J call TRBJ2-1; tentative D call: TRBD1 (5 bases). In germline, CDR1 is GTSNPN, CDR2 SVGIG (reference sequence). The CDR3 runs 12 residues. V lost 4 bases and J lost 6, with 10 bases in between. For the CDR3, the DNA is TGTGCCTGGACCAGGGTCGCCAATGAGCAGTTCTTC. This encodes CAWTRVANEQFF. Supplemented by reference TRBV30 and TRBJ2-1, the full variable domain reads SQTIHQWPATLVQPVGSPLSLECTVEGTSNPNLYWYRQAAGRGLQLLFYSVGIGQISSEVPQNLSASRPQDRQFILSSKKLLLSDSGFYLCAWTRVANEQFFGPGTRLTVL.

This clonotype turned up a few times. The chain carries TRBV5-5 and TRBJ2-7; no clear D gene. Between the trimmed V and J ends, which lost 0 bases and 0 bases, there was a span of 13 bases. From germline, CDR1 is SGHKS and CDR2 YYEKEE (reference sequence). This CDR3 contains 16 residues. The CDR3, as DNA: TGTGCCAGCAGCTTGGAACTCAGGAGTAGCTCCTACGAGCAGTACTTC. This encodes CASSLELRSSSYEQYF.

This clonotype was seen repeatedly, ten times or more. The rearrangement links TRBV20-1 to TRBJ1-3; D unclear. Trimming removed 5 bases at V and 1 base at J, with 6 bases between. Germline V gives CDR1 DFQATT, CDR2 SNEGSKA (reference sequence). CDR3 length: 12 residues. The CDR3 reads CSAWVSGNTIYF. Written as DNA, the CDR3 is TGCAGTGCTTGGGTATCTGGAAACACCATATATTTT.

This clonotype was observed a handful of times. The CDR3 here is CASSMTGGGISSDTQYF. DNA of the CDR3: TGTGCCAGCAGCATGACTGGCGGGGGGATCTCGAGCGATACGCAGTATTTT. The chain carries TRBV6-1 and TRBJ2-3; 8 nucleotides line up with TRBD2. CDR1 and CDR2 from the germline V gene are MNHNS and SASEGT. The junction had 17 bases not matched to a gene; V was cut back by 6 bases and J by 6 bases. There are 17 residues in the CDR3.

In this sample, this clonotype turned up a few times. The chain has TRBV29-1 and TRBJ2-1; D is ambiguous. V dropped 4 bases and J dropped 10 bases, with 11 bases sitting between them. Germline V gives CDR1 SQVTM, CDR2 ANQGSEA. The CDR3 is 11 amino acids. CDR3 protein: CSVGKGNEQFF. DNA of the CDR3: TGCAGCGTTGGAAAGGGTAACGAGCAGTTCTTC.

This clonotype has ten or more counts. The rearrangement joins TRBV21-1 to TRBJ2-5; the table names TRBD2, a call not compared with the DNA. TRBV21-1 is given as a pseudogene. The CDR3 sequence is 16 residues long. The CDR3 DNA reads TGTGCCAGCAGCAGCAGACGGGTGGGCAGAGGAGGGACCCAGTACTTC. Its protein is CASSSRRVGRGGTQYF.

This clonotype occurred many times. The chain joins TRBV29-1 to TRBJ2-3; 8 bases fit TRBD2. With 5 bases clipped from V and 11 bases from J, the junction kept 9 bases outside the gene matches. CDR3 length equals 12 residues. Germline values: CDR1 SQVTM, CDR2 ANQGSEA. The CDR3 reads CSVPPGSGGQYF. The CDR3 nucleotides read TGCAGCGTTCCCCCGGGGAGCGGGGGGCAGTATTTT.

The gene calls are TRBV6-1 and TRBJ2-7; 11 bases are shared with TRBD1. Germline assignment: CDR1 MNHNS and CDR2 SASEGT. The trim removed 3 bases at V and 2 bases at J, leaving 3 bases unmatched. The CDR3 totals 15 residues. Here the CDR3 DNA reads TGTGCCAGCAGTGATTGGACAGGGGGCCCCTACGAGCAGTACTTC. This encodes CASSDWTGGPYEQYF.

CDR3 DNA sequence: TGTGCCAGCAGTCTTAGGATACCGGGACAGGGAGGGGACAATGAGCAGTTCTTC. Translating gives CASSLRIPGQGGDNEQFF. The J gene is TRBJ2-1, the V gene TRBV6-2 or TRBV6-3; 9 nucleotides align to TRBD1. With V trimmed by 5 bases and J by 5 bases, 16 bases remained unmatched. The CDR3 is 18 amino acids. Germline V gives CDR1 MNHEY, CDR2 SVGEGT.

The chain joins TRBV6-2 or TRBV6-3 to TRBJ2-6; no clear D. Germline V gene lookup returns CDR1 MNHEY and CDR2 SVGEGT. V was trimmed by 6 bases and J by 1 base, leaving 10 bases between them. This CDR3 is built from 15 residues. CDR3 protein: CASSLRRSGANVLTF. CDR3 coding DNA: TGTGCCAGCAGCCTTAGAAGATCTGGGGCCAACGTCCTGACTTTC.

This clonotype was seen a handful of times. The chain is built from TRBV7-2 and TRBJ2-7, with D possibly TRBD1 on 5 matching bases. This CDR3 spans 14 amino acids. Trimming cost V 5 bases and J 6 bases, with 17 bases left between them. In germline, CDR1 is SGHTA, CDR2 FQGNSA. The CDR3 nucleotides are TGTGCCAGCAGCCAGGGTAGGACGCACGGCGAGCAGTACTTC. Its protein is CASSQGRTHGEQYF. Complete variable domain (other parts from reference TRBV7-2 and TRBJ2-7): GAGVSQSPSNKVTEKGKDVELRCDPISGHTALYWYRQSLGQGLEFLIYFQGNSAPDKSGLPSDRFSAERTGGSVSTLTIQRTQQEDSAVYLCASSQGRTHGEQYFGPGTRLTVT.

This clonotype was seen repeatedly, ten times or more. The chain employs TRBV5-4 and TRBJ2-7; TRBD2 aligns across 11 bases. CDR1 and CDR2 (germline): SGHNT, YYREEE (reference sequence). The CDR3 runs 15 residues. Unmatched junction bases numbered 3, after V lost 4 bases and J lost 0 bases. Here the CDR3 reads CASSLAGGRSYEQYF. CDR3 sequence (DNA): TGTGCCAGCAGCCTAGCGGGAGGACGCTCCTACGAGCAGTACTTC.

The chain carries TRBV11-2 and TRBJ2-7, with 8 positions matching TRBD1. Germline loops: CDR1 SGHAT, CDR2 FQNNGV. The CDR3 extends over 16 amino acids. Germline trimming cut 5 bases from V and 0 bases from J; bases unmatched to any gene: 9. CDR3 sequence reads: CASSEIRGRGSYEQYF. The CDR3 DNA reads TGTGCCAGCAGCGAAATCAGGGGGCGCGGCTCCTACGAGCAGTACTTC.

V usage is TRBV20-1 and J usage is TRBJ1-5; D might be TRBD1 (5 bases). The length of the CDR3 is 14 residues. CDR1 and CDR2 (germline): DFQATT, SNEGSKA (reference sequence). Trimming pared 4 bases from V and 4 bases from J, leaving 14 bases between. CDR3: CSATPGHLNQPQHF. The CDR3 DNA reads as TGCAGTGCTACACCTGGACACCTAAATCAGCCCCAGCATTTT.

This clonotype was detected a few times. This chain joins TRBV3-1 and TRBJ1-3, with D hard to call. This CDR3 region has 13 residues. The V gene lost 0 bases and the J gene lost 10 bases, with 10 bases spanning the gap. From germline, CDR1 is LGHDT and CDR2 YNNKEL (reference sequence). CDR3 in DNA: TGTGCCAGCAGCCAAGATGCAGAAGTGACCATATATTTT. It is translated as CASSQDAEVTIYF.

This clonotype has more than one count but fewer than ten. This chain uses TRBV6-1 with TRBJ1-1, with 7 bases aligning to TRBD1. Germline V lookup: CDR1 MNHNS, CDR2 SASEGT. This CDR3 is 15 amino acids long. V gave up 3 bases and J gave up 5 bases; unmatched junction bases: 9. The CDR3 reads CASSDRVGTETEAFF. The CDR3 region has the DNA TGTGCCAGCAGTGACCGTGTTGGGACAGAGACTGAAGCTTTCTTT.